The text below deals with one T cell receptor beta chain. Its antigen is currently unknown. This sample is drawn from a study of beta chain features in type 1 diabetes. In the study overall: Cell yields, gender and age were comparable in patients and healthy donors. Study observations and caveats: PCR might show a preference for shorter templates, equally across patients and controls.

The investigators reverse transcribed all of the isolated RNA, so they sequenced expressed TCRB transcripts. Repertoires were generated with immunoSEQ multiplex PCR, while TCRdb's copy carries only in-frame clones and drops some. The data contain around 350,000 clones, 10% to 15% of them seen just once; the ten biggest clones take up around 0.015%. Only one heparinised blood draw was taken per donor, and its volume averaged approximately 120 mL. Trimming took 6 bases from V and 7 from J; bases not matched to a gene: 9. The CDR3 extends over 14 amino acids. Germline CDR1 MNHNY, CDR2 SVGAGI (reference sequence).

This TCR was recovered from a man between 18 and 35 years old in good health. The sequenced sample consisted of naive CD4+ T cells from blood. The chain uses TRBV6-6 and TRBJ2-3; 8 nucleotides match TRBD2. The DNA for the CDR3 is TGTGCCAGCAGACGGACTAGCACACCTAATACGCAGTATTTT. Amino acids: CASRRTSTPNTQYF.